This T cell receptor (beta chain) was retrieved from a study of T cells after yellow fever vaccination. Findings and limits, study-wide: Subsequent booster samples again held most clones from primary vaccination (96% CD4, roughly 88% CD8).

This clonotype was counted only a few times. Its antigen is unidentified. The CDR3 extends over 14 amino acids. The V end was cut by 5 bases, the J end by 0 bases, with 10 bases between. Germline V gene sequence: CDR1 MDHEN, CDR2 SYDVKM. UMIs and a universal primer site were added when TCR cDNA was made by 5'RACE template switching. TCRdb fed the 5' RACE reads into MiXCR, producing one record per CDR3 protein. The table shows around 360,000 distinct CDR3 sequences, with approximately 10% occurring only once. The input for sequencing was PBMCs, taken on the day of the first yellow fever vaccination. The receptor comes from a man aged 18-30 years who received the YFV17D yellow fever vaccine. The chain employs TRBV28 and TRBJ2-5, with a weak D call TRBD2 (6 bases). The CDR3 reads CASSVLANQETQYF. CDR3 sequence (DNA): TGTGCCAGCAGTGTGCTAGCGAACCAAGAGACCCAGTACTTC.